This entry describes one TCR beta chain. Its antigen is not identified. The CDR3 loop spans 14 amino acids. V lost 3 bases, J lost 4 bases, and 12 bases lay in between. Germline loops: CDR1 KGHSH, CDR2 LQKENI. This entry is derived from a study of T cells in localized non-small cell lung cancer. Profiled with immunoSEQ multiplex PCR; TCRdb holds only in-frame clones, not every one. The sample consists of tens of thousands of clones, 90% to 95% of them appearing once. General study results and limits: A median of approximately 60 of the top 100 tumor clones appeared in adjacent lung, which was paired and uninvolved. Uninvolved adjacent lung showed higher T cell clonality than tumor. Greater T cell density in blood accompanied longer overall survival.

The TCR comes from an older female donor with stage I lung adenocarcinoma. This sequence joins TRBV18 and TRBJ2-5; D is perhaps TRBD1 or TRBD2 (5 bases each). The input for sequencing was peripheral blood, taken before any cancer treatment. The CDR3 loop reads CASSPDGDRETQYF. Here the CDR3 DNA reads TGTGCCAGCTCACCGGACGGGGACCGAGAGACCCAGTACTTC.